Each of the 27 T cell receptor beta chains below was sequenced from the same sample in a study of breast tumors, draining lymph nodes, adjacent tissues. Using its own MiXCR run on the multiplex PCR reads, TCRdb lists one record per CDR3 protein. The sample lists approximately 280,000 distinct CDR3 sequences, 30% to 35% occurring once. Breast cancer patients provided tissue from their axillary draining lymph nodes. The sample comprised axillary lymph node tissue. These receptor sequences come from a female donor with breast cancer. Some clones in this sample may be carry-over from other donors' samples.

This chain links TRBV9 with TRBJ2-3; D tentatively reads TRBD1 or TRBD2 (5 bases each). Germline V lookup: CDR1 SGDLS, CDR2 YYNGEE. CDR3 size: 15 residues. Trimming cost V 0 bases and J 3 bases, with 11 bases left between them. The CDR3 DNA sequence: TGTGCCAGCAGCGTAGGCCGGGGCGGGACAGATACGCAGTATTTT. Translating it yields CASSVGRGGTDTQYF. Together with reference TRBV9 and TRBJ2-3, the CDR3 gives the full variable domain: DSGVTQTPKHLITATGQRVTLRCSPRSGDLSVYWYQQSLDQGLQFLIQYYNGEERAKGNILERFSAQQFPDLHSELNLSSLELGDSALYFCASSVGRGGTDTQYFGPGTRLTVL.

In its sample, this clonotype was seen a few times. An end of the junction does not agree with germline; a read error may underlie this. This chain uses TRBV6-5 with TRBJ2-7; possibly TRBD2 for D (5 bases). CDR1 and CDR2 from the germline V gene are MNHEY and SVGAGI. The CDR3 totals 15 residues. The CDR3 is CASSHSKRSSYEQYF. The CDR3 DNA is TGTGCCAGCAGTCACTCGAAGCGGAGCTCCTACGAGCAGTACTTC.

This clonotype has at least ten counts. The chain couples TRBV6-5 to TRBJ2-1, with 9 positions matching TRBD1. Germline V gene data show CDR1 as MNHEY and CDR2 as SVGAGI. The CDR3 length is 16 residues. With 1 base clipped from V and 4 bases from J, the junction kept 5 bases outside the gene matches. Here the CDR3 reads CASSYLGQGPYNEQFF. CDR3 sequence (DNA): TGTGCCAGCAGTTACTTGGGACAGGGCCCTTACAATGAGCAGTTCTTC.

Many counts were recorded for this clonotype. V gene TRBV2 combines with J gene TRBJ2-5, with D possibly being TRBD2 (6 bases). Germline V gene sequence: CDR1 SNHLY, CDR2 FYNNEI. The CDR3 spans 13 residues. V was clipped by 7 bases and J by 0 bases, with 9 bases between them. The CDR3 nucleotides are TGTGCCAGCAACCGGGACTACCAAGAGACCCAGTACTTC. It specifies CASNRDYQETQYF.

Ten or more counts support this clonotype. CDR3 in amino acids: CASSLVQGSVEQYF. The CDR3 region has the DNA TGTGCCAGCAGCTTAGTACAAGGGTCTGTTGAGCAGTACTTC. The gene calls are TRBV7-9 and TRBJ2-7, with unresolved D. The CDR3 is made up of 14 amino acids. Trimming stripped 1 base from V and 7 bases from J, with 14 bases between. Germline loops: CDR1 SEHNR, CDR2 FQNEAQ (reference sequence).

This clonotype was counted a few times. The chain couples TRBV7-9 to TRBJ2-7, with a tentative D call TRBD2 (5 bases). CDR3 length: 19 residues. Between the trimmed V and J ends, which lost 0 bases and 3 bases, there was a span of 24 bases. CDR1 and CDR2 (germline): SEHNR, FQNEAQ (reference sequence). The CDR3 nucleotides are TGTGCCAGCAGCTTAGCTAGGTTACCGCTGGTGGGAGATCACTACGAGCAGTACTTC. It yields the protein CASSLARLPLVGDHYEQYF.

A note on this clonotype: This may arise from a read error, as a much more abundant clone is one base away. This rearrangement joins TRBV19 to TRBJ1-2, with 8 nucleotides matching TRBD1. Germline V gene data show CDR1 as LNHDA and CDR2 as SQIVND (reference sequence). After removal of 7 bases from V and 4 bases from J, the junction contained 8 bases not matched to a gene. The length of the CDR3 is 14 residues. The DNA for the CDR3 is TGTGCCAGTACCCTTGGACAGGGTAGCTATGGCTACACCTTC. It translates to CASTLGQGSYGYTF.

This sequence joins TRBV6-4 and TRBJ1-3; 12 bases match TRBD1. CDR1 and CDR2 (germline): MRHNA, SNTAGT. The CDR3 covers 19 residues. Losses at the gene ends were 5 bases for V and 7 bases for J; bases not matched to a gene: 18. CDR3: CASSHNRDRGRPKLNTIYF. The CDR3 coding sequence is TGTGCCAGCAGTCACAACCGGGACAGGGGGCGCCCGAAGTTGAACACCATATATTTT.

The gene calls are TRBV13 and TRBJ2-2, with D tentatively TRBD1 (8 bases). Trimming pared 5 bases from V and 4 bases from J, leaving 14 bases between. The V gene's germline CDR1 is PRHDT and CDR2 FYEKMQ (reference sequence). CDR3 length: 15 amino acids. The CDR3 loop is CASSPTGGGTGELFF. Written as DNA, the CDR3 is TGTGCCAGCAGCCCTACAGGGGGGGGCACCGGGGAGCTGTTTTTT.

This clonotype was counted ten times or more. The chain combines TRBV12-5 with TRBJ2-1, with D perhaps matching TRBD2 (5 bases). V was pared by 6 bases and J by 8 bases, with 23 bases between. The V gene's germline CDR1 is LGHNT and CDR2 FRNRAP. CDR3 length equals 16 residues. The CDR3 sequence: CASGNYDYRSGDEQFF. CDR3 DNA: TGTGCTAGTGGCAACTACGACTATCGATCCGGCGATGAGCAGTTCTTC.

This rearrangement joins TRBV2 to TRBJ2-2; 8 positions match TRBD1. This CDR3 is built from 15 residues. Germline CDR1 is SNHLY and CDR2 is FYNNEI. J was trimmed by 0 bases and V by 6 bases; bases with no gene match: 3. CDR3 residues: CASSRTGTNTGELFF. The CDR3 region has the DNA TGTGCCAGCAGCAGGACAGGGACGAACACCGGGGAGCTGTTTTTT.

In its sample, this clonotype was seen a few times. V is TRBV20-1 and J is TRBJ1-1, with TRBD1 matching 10 bases. The CDR3 is made up of 14 amino acids. With V trimmed by 4 bases and J by 4 bases, 6 bases remained unmatched. Per germline, CDR1 DFQATT and CDR2 SNEGSKA (reference sequence). CDR3 DNA sequence: TGCAGTGCTACAAGGACAGGGGGTTCCACTGAAGCTTTCTTT. This gives the protein CSATRTGGSTEAFF.

This clonotype was detected many times. This chain joins TRBV6-2 or TRBV6-3 and TRBJ1-5, with 7 bases fitting TRBD1. V trimming: 6 bases; J trimming: 5 bases; junction bases outside the gene matches: 13. Germline CDR1 reads MNHEY; CDR2 reads SVGEGT. This CDR3 spans 16 amino acids. CDR3 DNA: TGTGCCAGCAGCAGAACCGGGACAGCCCTCGATCAGCCCCAGCATTTT. It codes for CASSRTGTALDQPQHF.

This chain uses TRBV6-2 or TRBV6-3 with TRBJ2-2; the match to TRBD2 covers 9 bases. The CDR3 extends over 16 amino acids. Looked up from germline, CDR1 is MNHEY and CDR2 is SVGEGT. The V gene end was trimmed by 4 bases and the J gene end by 7 bases; junction bases not matched to a gene: 10. CDR3 loop: CASSSVLAGRGGELFF. The CDR3 nucleotides are TGTGCCAGCAGTTCCGTCCTAGCGGGACGGGGCGGGGAGCTGTTTTTT.

The chain employs TRBV24-1 and TRBJ2-4; unclear D gene. V was trimmed by 4 bases and J by 0 bases, leaving 15 bases between them. In germline, CDR1 is KGHDR, CDR2 SFDVKD. The CDR3 covers 17 residues. As DNA, the CDR3 is TGTGCCACCAGTGACAAAAAAAAGAGACTAGCCAAAAACATTCAGTACTTC. Protein sequence: CATSDKKKRLAKNIQYF.

For this clonotype: The conserved final phenylalanine or tryptophan is absent from the CDR3, which likely points to a read error. The rearrangement joins TRBV20-1 to TRBJ2-5; D unclear. Germline CDR1 DFQATT, CDR2 SNEGSKA (reference sequence). This CDR3 comprises 10 residues. Trimming shortened V by 6 bases and J by 4 bases, and 6 bases separated the two germline ends. The CDR3 DNA reads TGCAGTGCCTACCGAGAGACCCAGTACCCC. Its protein product is CSAYRETQYP.

This clonotype was detected ten times or more. The rearrangement joins TRBV12-3 or TRBV12-4 to TRBJ2-1, with 10 bases fitting TRBD2. The CDR3 totals 15 residues. V lost 6 bases and J lost 8; bases outside the gene matches: 10. CDR3 nucleotide sequence: TGTGCCAGCAGCCCCCTAGCGGGAGTTGAGGATGAGCAGTTCTTC. Protein: CASSPLAGVEDEQFF.

Notes on this clonotype: A much bigger clone sits one base away, suggesting this may be a read error. The genes are TRBV12-5 and TRBJ2-3, with TRBD2 identical over 9 bases. The CDR3 covers 17 residues. CDR1 and CDR2 from the germline V gene are LGHNT and FRNRAP. CDR3 DNA: TGTGCCAGCACACACTGGGGGGTAGCGGGGGGCACAGATACGCAGTATTTT. It codes for CASTHWGVAGGTDTQYF. The full variable domain, its missing parts supplied by reference TRBV12-5 and TRBJ2-3, is DARVTQTPRHKVTEMGQEVTMRCQPILGHNTVFWYRQTMMQGLELLAYFRNRAPLDDSGMPKDRFSAEMPDATLATLKIQPSEPRDSAVYFCASTHWGVAGGTDTQYFGPGTRLTVL.

For the CDR3, the DNA is TGTGCCACGGGGGGGTCGGACTATGGCTACACCTTC. This encodes CATGGSDYGYTF. The chain couples TRBV10-3 to TRBJ1-2; tentative D call: TRBD1 (5 bases). CDR3 length: 12 residues. Germline loops: CDR1 ENHRY, CDR2 SYGVKD. V was trimmed by 10 bases and J by 3 bases, leaving 12 bases between them.

This clonotype was recorded at least ten times. The rearrangement uses TRBV4-3 and TRBJ2-3, with 7 bases that match TRBD1. Germline CDR1 LGHNA, CDR2 YSLEER. The CDR3 contains 16 residues. The V and J ends lost 1 base and 0 bases, in that order; junction bases with no gene match: 4. CDR3 sequence: CASSQGDSPSTDTQYF. The DNA of the CDR3 is TGCGCCAGCAGCCAAGGGGACAGTCCTAGCACAGATACGCAGTATTTT.

This clonotype was detected ten times or more. This rearrangement joins TRBV20-1 to TRBJ2-7, with a possible D match to TRBD2 (6 bases). Germline lookup yields CDR1 DFQATT and CDR2 SNEGSKA (reference sequence). The germline V and J ends were trimmed by 6 bases and 0 bases, with 6 bases remaining between them. CDR3 length: 11 amino acids. CDR3: CSAEGSYEQYF. The CDR3 DNA sequence: TGCAGTGCGGAGGGCTCCTACGAGCAGTACTTC.

This clonotype was seen only a few times. One junction end disagrees with the germline gene, perhaps due to a read error. The chain couples TRBV3-1 to TRBJ1-2; a possible D gene is TRBD1 (6 bases). The CDR3 spans 12 residues. The germline V gene has CDR1 LGHDT and CDR2 YNNKEL (reference sequence). CDR3 protein: CASSQGGLGWRF. CDR3 DNA sequence: TGTGCCAGCAGCCAAGGGGGGCTGGGCTGGCGATTC.

Many counts were recorded for this clonotype. This rearrangement joins TRBV11-2 to TRBJ1-2, with D uncertain. The germline V and J ends were trimmed by 2 bases and 2 bases, with 9 bases remaining between them. The CDR3 has 14 amino acids. Germline V CDR1 and CDR2: SGHAT, FQNNGV. The CDR3 here is CASSLSPGNYGYTF. Here the CDR3 DNA reads TGTGCCAGCAGCTTATCCCCGGGGAACTATGGCTACACCTTC.

This chain links TRBV19 with TRBJ2-7; the match to TRBD2 covers 11 bases. The germline V gene has CDR1 LNHDA and CDR2 SQIVND (reference sequence). The CDR3 is made up of 15 amino acids. V shed 11 bases, J shed 2 bases, and the junction held 11 bases outside the gene matches. The CDR3 region has the DNA TGTGCCGGCAGCCCGACTAGCGGGGAGACCTACGAGCAGTACTTC. Translation: CAGSPTSGETYEQYF.

This chain joins TRBV4-1 and TRBJ2-5; 7 bases map to TRBD2. The V segment lost 8 bases and the J segment 5 bases; nucleotides outside the gene matches: 14. The CDR3 spans 15 residues. Germline V gives CDR1 MGHRA, CDR2 YSYEKL. CDR3 DNA sequence: TGCGCCAGCGGGTTGGAGGCTAGCGGTAGGGAGACCCAGTACTTC. It encodes CASGLEASGRETQYF.

Only a few counts were recorded for this clonotype. The chain uses TRBV6-6 and TRBJ2-7; 10 bases are a match to TRBD1. Trimming cost V 7 bases and J 1 base; bases outside gene matches: 4. Germline V lookup: CDR1 MNHNY, CDR2 SVGAGI (reference sequence). The CDR3 runs 14 residues. The CDR3 DNA reads TGTGCCAGCACTGGGACAGGGGTTTCCTACGAGCAGTACTTC. Translation gives CASTGTGVSYEQYF.

This clonotype was seen at least ten times. This chain uses TRBV20-1 with TRBJ2-7; 10 bases align to TRBD1. The V gene end was trimmed by 6 bases and the J gene end by 3 bases; junction bases not matched to a gene: 11. There are 15 residues in the CDR3. Germline assignment: CDR1 DFQATT and CDR2 SNEGSKA (reference sequence). The CDR3 loop is CSAGDRGLVGYEQYF. The CDR3, as DNA: TGCAGTGCGGGGGACAGGGGCCTAGTTGGCTACGAGCAGTACTTC.